This entry lists 30 T cell receptor beta chains sequenced from one sample in a study of CD8+CD57+ T cells in acquired aplastic anemia. Patients selected for sequencing had displayed CD8+CD57+ cell expansion by flow cytometry. CDR3 and TCR beta VDJ profiling relied on genomic DNA as the template. In TCRdb, the reads were re-called with MiXCR into one record per CDR3 protein. This sample has about 160,000 distinct CDR3 sequences; about 45% occur once, and the top ten carry 3.2%. The source material was sorted CD4+, CD8+, or CD8+CD57+ T cells (not recorded which) from PBMCs. All receptors derive from a human donor with aplastic anemia.

The chain uses TRBV6-5 and TRBJ2-7, with 13 bases that match TRBD2. Germline V gives CDR1 MNHEY, CDR2 SVGAGI. This CDR3 comprises 15 residues. Trimming took 2 bases from V and 6 from J; bases not matched to a gene: 4. CDR3 sequence (DNA): TGTGCCAGCAGTTACCCGGGACTAGCGGGGTCCGAGCAGTACTTC. It yields the protein CASSYPGLAGSEQYF.

Concerning this clonotype: A much larger clone lies a single base off, so this may be a read error. The chain has TRBV11-1 and TRBJ1-5; TRBD1 is a possible D gene (5 bases). CDR1 is SGHAT, CDR2 FQDESV, per germline (reference sequence). CDR3 length equals 17 residues. The CDR3 loop reads CASSLSMRGYSNQPQRF. CDR3 bases: TGTGCCAGCAGCTTATCAATGCGGGGGTATAGCAATCAGCCCCAGCGTTTT.

This clonotype has just one count. The genes are TRBV20-1 and TRBJ1-1; no clear D gene. Germline CDR1 and CDR2: DFQATT and SNEGSKA (reference sequence). The CDR3 runs to 14 residues. Trimming stripped 1 base from V and 3 bases from J, with 12 bases between. This CDR3 reads CSARGRSLHTEAFF. CDR3 DNA: TGCAGTGCTAGAGGTAGATCATTGCACACTGAAGCTTTCTTT.

This clonotype was picked up many times. CDR3 sequence: CSASGTGGAVQPQHF. The CDR3 nucleotides read TGCAGTGCTAGTGGGACAGGGGGCGCGGTTCAGCCCCAGCATTTT. This sequence joins TRBV20-1 and TRBJ1-5, with 12 bases that match TRBD1. Germline loops: CDR1 DFQATT, CDR2 SNEGSKA (reference sequence). Unmatched junction bases numbered 6, after V lost 3 bases and J lost 6 bases. The CDR3 loop spans 15 amino acids.

This clonotype has only a few counts. A read error may explain this, as a much larger clone is one base away. The chain couples TRBV5-4 to TRBJ1-2; D is unresolved. V lost 6 bases, J lost 12 bases, and 9 bases lay in between. This CDR3 has 9 amino acids. CDR1 and CDR2 (germline): SGHNT, YYREEE (reference sequence). CDR3 sequence (DNA): TGTGCCAGCAACCACTACCACACCTTC. Its protein product is CASNHYHTF.

This clonotype was observed a single time. The V call is TRBV20-1, the J call TRBJ1-1; TRBD1 matches 8 bases. This CDR3 has 14 residues. Germline CDR1 is DFQATT and CDR2 is SNEGSKA (reference sequence). The junction had 12 bases not matched to a gene; V was cut back by 1 base and J by 11 bases. The CDR3 reads CSARVEDGTGGAFF. CDR3 DNA sequence: TGCAGTGCTAGAGTGGAAGACGGGACAGGTGGGGCTTTCTTT.

This clonotype occurred once. J is TRBJ2-7 and V is TRBV20-1, with 16 bases lining up with TRBD2. The length of the CDR3 is 17 residues. The germline V gene has CDR1 DFQATT and CDR2 SNEGSKA (reference sequence). J lost 4 bases, V lost 3 bases, and 9 bases had no gene match. CDR3 DNA sequence: TGCAGTGCTAGTGGCGGGACTAGCGGGGGGGCAGGTTACGAGCAGTACTTC. Translated, it gives CSASGGTSGGAGYEQYF.

This chain links TRBV5-4 with TRBJ2-3; 7 bases align to TRBD2. This CDR3 spans 16 amino acids. With 2 bases clipped from V and 0 bases from J, the junction kept 6 bases outside the gene matches. Per the germline V gene, CDR1 is SGHNT and CDR2 is YYREEE (reference sequence). The CDR3 sequence is CASSLAGGSSTDTQYF. The CDR3 nucleotides are TGTGCCAGCAGCTTAGCCGGCGGGAGTAGCACAGATACGCAGTATTTT.

This clonotype was detected ten times or more. The chain links TRBV20-1 to TRBJ2-1, with TRBD1 matching 10 bases. Trimming took 6 bases from V and 3 from J; bases not matched to a gene: 8. Germline CDR1 reads DFQATT; CDR2 reads SNEGSKA (reference sequence). This CDR3 spans 15 amino acids. The CDR3 region is CSAMTGGALYNEQFF. CDR3 nucleotide sequence: TGCAGTGCCATGACAGGGGGCGCACTCTACAATGAGCAGTTCTTC.

There are many counts of this clonotype. The genes are TRBV10-3 and TRBJ1-3; D ambiguous. Germline V gene lookup returns CDR1 ENHRY and CDR2 SYGVKD. This CDR3 is 13 amino acids long. Trimming removed 6 bases from V and 8 bases from J, with 14 bases in between. The CDR3, as DNA: TGTGCCATCAGGAGGTCTGATGGGGACACCATATATTTT. Amino acid sequence: CAIRRSDGDTIYF.

The table lists this clonotype with a few counts. The V gene is TRBV2, the J gene TRBJ2-1, with D possibly TRBD1 on 6 matching bases. Germline V gives CDR1 SNHLY, CDR2 FYNNEI. The CDR3 extends over 13 amino acids. V gave up 8 bases and J gave up 6 bases, with 14 bases separating them. CDR3 sequence: CASDRGRGNEQFF. As DNA, the CDR3 is TGTGCCAGCGATCGGGGCAGGGGCAATGAGCAGTTCTTC.

This clonotype has ten or more counts. The gene calls are TRBV7-2 and TRBJ2-3; D gene ambiguous. Trimming pared 5 bases from V and 2 bases from J, leaving 5 bases between. The CDR3 is 12 amino acids. Germline V lookup: CDR1 SGHTA, CDR2 FQGNSA. CDR3: CASSRSTDTQYF. In DNA, the CDR3 is TGTGCCAGCAGCCGCTCCACAGATACGCAGTATTTT.

This clonotype was observed many times. This chain joins TRBV19 and TRBJ2-1; no reliable D call. V lost 5 bases, J lost 9 bases, and 8 bases lay in between. CDR3 length: 11 residues. The germline V gene encodes CDR1 LNHDA and CDR2 SQIVND (reference sequence). The CDR3 sequence is CASSLRSEQFF. The CDR3 DNA reads as TGTGCCAGTAGTCTAAGAAGTGAGCAGTTCTTC.

This clonotype has ten or more counts. This chain links TRBV5-6 with TRBJ2-1, with 8 bases lining up with TRBD1. CDR3 length equals 15 residues. Per germline, CDR1 SGHDT and CDR2 YYEEEE. V gave up 1 base and J gave up 9 bases; unmatched junction bases: 9. In DNA, the CDR3 is TGTGCCAGCAGCTTGATTGGGACAGGACGGGGTGAGCAGTTCTTC. This gives the protein CASSLIGTGRGEQFF.

The sample holds many counts of this clonotype. The chain combines TRBV7-3 with TRBJ1-1, with 7 bases that match TRBD1. V lost 0 bases, J lost 2 bases, and 3 bases stayed unmatched. CDR1 and CDR2 (germline): SGHTA, FQGTGA. The CDR3 is 15 residues long. CDR3 region: CASSLTGGGNTEAFF. The DNA of the CDR3 is TGTGCCAGCAGCTTAACAGGGGGCGGAAACACTGAAGCTTTCTTT.

V gene TRBV29-1 combines with J gene TRBJ1-2; D perhaps matches TRBD1 (6 bases). V lost 5 bases and J 6 bases, leaving 7 bases between the germline ends. CDR1 SQVTM and CDR2 ANQGSEA come from the germline V gene. There are 10 residues in the CDR3. The CDR3 protein is CSVTGNGYTF. The CDR3 coding sequence is TGCAGCGTTACAGGGAATGGCTACACCTTC.

V and J are TRBV20-1 and TRBJ2-1, with D perhaps TRBD2 (6 bases). Germline CDR1 is DFQATT and CDR2 is SNEGSKA (reference sequence). The CDR3 is 14 residues long. The V end lost 6 bases, the J end lost 9 bases, and 21 bases lay between the germline ends. In nucleotides, the CDR3 is TGCAGTGCACCTAGCAGCCGGGAGTCGAGTGAGCAGTTCTTC. Residues: CSAPSSRESSEQFF.

This clonotype occurred many times. This chain uses TRBV11-3 with TRBJ2-2; D unresolved. The V end lost 2 bases, the J end lost 6 bases, and 4 bases lay between the germline ends. CDR1 and CDR2 from the germline V gene are SGHNT and YENEEA. The CDR3 is made up of 12 amino acids. The CDR3 protein is CASSLTPGELFF. In DNA, the CDR3 is TGTGCCAGCAGCTTAACCCCCGGGGAGCTGTTTTTT.

The table lists this clonotype with many counts. The V gene is TRBV24-1, the J gene TRBJ2-3; D unresolved. Germline V gene sequence: CDR1 KGHDR, CDR2 SFDVKD. The germline V and J ends were trimmed by 3 bases and 2 bases, with 8 bases remaining between them. The CDR3 runs 14 residues. CDR3: CATSDQALTDTQYF. The CDR3 DNA reads TGTGCCACCAGTGATCAGGCCCTCACAGATACGCAGTATTTT.

The chain employs TRBV2 and TRBJ1-6; possibly TRBD1 for D (6 bases). Germline V gives CDR1 SNHLY, CDR2 FYNNEI. The CDR3 is made up of 16 amino acids. Deletions cut 2 bases from V and 9 bases from J, with 17 bases between. The CDR3 coding sequence is TGTGCCAGCAGTGAATTTGTCTCACAGGGTGGTTCACCCCTCCACTTT. Translated: CASSEFVSQGGSPLHF. The full variable domain, rest sourced from reference TRBV2 and TRBJ1-6, is EPEVTQTPSHQVTQMGQEVILRCVPISNHLYFYWYRQILGQKVEFLVSFYNNEISEKSEIFDDQFSVERPDGSNFTLKIRSTKLEDSAMYFCASSEFVSQGGSPLHFGNGTRLTVT.

Many counts were recorded for this clonotype. The chain uses TRBV20-1 and TRBJ2-1; D is uncertain. V was clipped by 8 bases and J by 7 bases, with 18 bases between them. The CDR3 is 13 amino acids. Germline loops: CDR1 DFQATT, CDR2 SNEGSKA (reference sequence). CDR3 DNA sequence: TGCAGTCTACAATCGGACCAGACTAATGAGCAGTTCTTC. Translated: CSLQSDQTNEQFF.

Many counts were recorded for this clonotype. The rearrangement uses TRBV10-3 and TRBJ1-5, with unresolved D. V was cut by 11 bases and J by 4 bases, with 12 bases left in between. Germline lookup yields CDR1 ENHRY and CDR2 SYGVKD. The length of the CDR3 is 12 residues. The CDR3 reads CAAGGLNQPQHF. CDR3 sequence (DNA): TGTGCCGCAGGAGGGCTGAATCAGCCCCAGCATTTT.

This clonotype showed up many times. This chain links TRBV4-3 with TRBJ2-3; 9 bases align to TRBD2. Germline CDR1 LGHNA, CDR2 YSLEER. Trimming cost V 3 bases and J 4 bases; bases outside gene matches: 11. CDR3 size: 17 residues. The CDR3 reads CASSQGGAGGRADTQYF. CDR3 DNA sequence: TGCGCCAGCAGCCAGGGAGGAGCGGGGGGTAGGGCAGATACGCAGTATTTT.

At least ten counts were recorded for this clonotype. The chain employs TRBV15 and TRBJ2-2, with D unclear. The CDR3 spans 12 residues. V was clipped by 1 base and J by 6 bases, with 3 bases between them. From germline, CDR1 is LNHNV and CDR2 YYDKDF (reference sequence). The CDR3 coding sequence is TGTGCCACCAGCAGAGTTGCCGGGGAGCTGTTTTTT. This translates into CATSRVAGELFF.

The chain recombines TRBV7-9 with TRBJ2-7; D gene ambiguous. The V end was cut by 1 base, the J end by 5 bases, with 12 bases between. Germline loops: CDR1 SEHNR, CDR2 FQNEAQ (reference sequence). The CDR3 runs to 14 residues. The CDR3 spells CASSLGELSDEQYF. The CDR3 nucleotides read TGTGCCAGCAGCTTAGGTGAACTATCGGACGAGCAGTACTTC.

This clonotype was picked up many times. J is TRBJ1-5 and V is TRBV6-4; D not certain. This CDR3 has 14 residues. Between the trimmed V and J ends, which lost 8 bases and 2 bases, there was a span of 13 bases. From germline, CDR1 is MRHNA and CDR2 SNTAGT. The CDR3 DNA reads TGTGCCAGCCGCTGTGGAGAGGGCAATCAGCCCCAGCATTTT. Translation: CASRCGEGNQPQHF.

The chain recombines TRBV7-3 with TRBJ2-2; D possibly uses TRBD1 or TRBD2 (5 bases each). Germline V gives CDR1 SGHTA, CDR2 FQGTGA. CDR3 length: 15 amino acids. V lost 8 bases to trimming and J lost 4 bases, with 17 bases between them. For the CDR3, the DNA is TGTGCCAGCTCACCAGAGGGGATTAGCACCGGGGAGCTGTTTTTT. Residues: CASSPEGISTGELFF.

This clonotype showed up just a few times. The rearrangement joins TRBV19 to TRBJ1-1; D is ambiguous. Trimming stripped 5 bases from V and 1 base from J, with 8 bases between. The length of the CDR3 is 13 residues. Germline CDR1 LNHDA, CDR2 SQIVND (reference sequence). This chain's CDR3 is CASSGTRNTEAFF. In DNA form, the CDR3 reads TGTGCCAGTAGTGGCACCCGGAACACTGAAGCTTTCTTT.

As for this clonotype: The germline gene is not matched at one end of the junction; a read error may be the cause. V usage is TRBV10-2 and J usage is TRBJ2-7; 9 bases line up with TRBD1. Per the germline V gene, CDR1 is WSHSY and CDR2 is SAAADI. CDR3 size: 14 residues. Here the CDR3 reads CPSRSGQGPYEQYF. CDR3 in DNA: TGCCCCAGCAGATCGGGACAGGGCCCCTACGAGCAGTACTTC.

A note on this clonotype: This may be a read error: a much more frequent sequence differs by one nucleotide. The chain is built from TRBV2 and TRBJ1-2; TRBD1 might be the D (6 bases). The CDR3 spans 14 residues. V dropped 6 bases and J dropped 4 bases, with 15 bases sitting between them. CDR1 and CDR2 (germline): SNHLY, FYNNEI. The CDR3 nucleotides are TGTGCCAGCAGGAGGGGGAGGTCGGTCTATGGCTACACCTTC. It translates to CASRRGRSVYGYTF.